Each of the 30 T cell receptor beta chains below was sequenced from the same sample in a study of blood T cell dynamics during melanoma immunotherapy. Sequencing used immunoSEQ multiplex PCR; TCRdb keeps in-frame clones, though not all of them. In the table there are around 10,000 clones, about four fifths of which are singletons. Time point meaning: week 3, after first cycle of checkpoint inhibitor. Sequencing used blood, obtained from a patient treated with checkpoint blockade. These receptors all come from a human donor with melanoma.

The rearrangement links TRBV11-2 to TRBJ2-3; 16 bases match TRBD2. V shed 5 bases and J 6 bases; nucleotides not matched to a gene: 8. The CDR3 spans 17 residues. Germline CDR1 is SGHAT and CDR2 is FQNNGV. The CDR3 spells CASSGQGLAGGPDTQYF. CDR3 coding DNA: TGTGCCAGCAGCGGACAGGGACTAGCGGGAGGGCCCGATACGCAGTATTTT.

The CDR3 region is CASSSQTGLYEQYF. The CDR3 DNA follows: TGTGCCAGCAGCTCACAGACTGGCCTCTACGAGCAGTACTTC. The chain combines TRBV7-2 with TRBJ2-7; D not resolved. This CDR3 has 14 amino acids. V gave up 4 bases and J gave up 3 bases, with 13 bases separating them. Germline assignment: CDR1 SGHTA and CDR2 FQGNSA.

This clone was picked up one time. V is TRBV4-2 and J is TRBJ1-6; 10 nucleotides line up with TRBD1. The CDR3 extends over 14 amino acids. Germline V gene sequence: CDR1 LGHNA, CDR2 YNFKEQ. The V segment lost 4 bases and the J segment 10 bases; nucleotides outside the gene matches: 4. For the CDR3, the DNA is TGTGCCAGCAGCCCAGGACAGGGGGTCTCACCCCTCCACTTT. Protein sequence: CASSPGQGVSPLHF.

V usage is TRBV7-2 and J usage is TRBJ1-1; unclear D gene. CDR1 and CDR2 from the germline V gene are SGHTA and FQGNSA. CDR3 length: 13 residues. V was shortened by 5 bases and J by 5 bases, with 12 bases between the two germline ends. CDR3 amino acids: CASSLEFGTEAFF. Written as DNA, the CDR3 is TGTGCCAGCAGCCTGGAGTTCGGGACTGAAGCTTTCTTT.

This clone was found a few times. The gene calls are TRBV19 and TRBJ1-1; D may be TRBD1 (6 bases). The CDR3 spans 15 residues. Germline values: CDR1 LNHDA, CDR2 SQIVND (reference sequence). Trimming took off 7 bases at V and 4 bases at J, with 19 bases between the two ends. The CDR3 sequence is CASTEGGGHSTEAFF. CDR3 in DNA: TGTGCCAGTACAGAAGGGGGGGGCCACTCCACTGAAGCTTTCTTT.

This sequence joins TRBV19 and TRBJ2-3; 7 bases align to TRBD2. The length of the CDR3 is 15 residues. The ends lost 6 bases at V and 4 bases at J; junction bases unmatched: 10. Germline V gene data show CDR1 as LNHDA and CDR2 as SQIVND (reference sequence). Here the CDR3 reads CASSHPWAGADTQYF. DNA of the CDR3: TGTGCCAGTAGCCATCCCTGGGCGGGAGCAGATACGCAGTATTTT.

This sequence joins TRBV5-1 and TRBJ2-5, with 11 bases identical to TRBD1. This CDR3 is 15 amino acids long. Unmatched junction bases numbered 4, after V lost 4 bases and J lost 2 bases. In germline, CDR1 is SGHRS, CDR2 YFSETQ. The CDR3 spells CASSPGTGGQETQYF. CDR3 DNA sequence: TGCGCCAGCAGCCCTGGGACAGGGGGGCAAGAGACCCAGTACTTC.

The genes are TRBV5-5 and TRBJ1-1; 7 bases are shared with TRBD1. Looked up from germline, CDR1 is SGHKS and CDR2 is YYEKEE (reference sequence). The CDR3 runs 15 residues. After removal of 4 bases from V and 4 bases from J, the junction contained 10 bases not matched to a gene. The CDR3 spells CASSGVTGSITEAFF. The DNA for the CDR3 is TGTGCCAGCAGCGGAGTGACAGGGAGCATCACTGAAGCTTTCTTT.

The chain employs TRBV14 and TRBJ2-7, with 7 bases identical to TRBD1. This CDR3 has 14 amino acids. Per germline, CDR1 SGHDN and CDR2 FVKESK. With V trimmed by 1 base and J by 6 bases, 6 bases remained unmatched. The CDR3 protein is CASSQGTGRSEQYF. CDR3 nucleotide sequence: TGTGCCAGCAGCCAAGGGACAGGTCGCAGCGAGCAGTACTTC.

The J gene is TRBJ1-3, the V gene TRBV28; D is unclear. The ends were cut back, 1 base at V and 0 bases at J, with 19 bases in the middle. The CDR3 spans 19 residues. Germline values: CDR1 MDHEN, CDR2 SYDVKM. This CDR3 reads CASSLYPPSWANSGNTIYF. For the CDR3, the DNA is TGTGCCAGCAGTTTATATCCCCCCTCGTGGGCCAACTCTGGAAACACCATATATTTT.

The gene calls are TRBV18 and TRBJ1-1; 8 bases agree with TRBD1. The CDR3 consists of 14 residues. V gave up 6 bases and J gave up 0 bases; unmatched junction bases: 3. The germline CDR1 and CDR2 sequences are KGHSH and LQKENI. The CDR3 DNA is TGTGCCAGCTCCCGGACAGGGATGAACACTGAAGCTTTCTTT. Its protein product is CASSRTGMNTEAFF.

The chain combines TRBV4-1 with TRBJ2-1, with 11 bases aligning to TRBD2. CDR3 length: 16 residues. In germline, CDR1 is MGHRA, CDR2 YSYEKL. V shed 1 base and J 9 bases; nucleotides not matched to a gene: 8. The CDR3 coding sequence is TGCGCCAGCAGCCAAGTGCTAACTAGCGGGAGAGGTGAGCAGTTCTTC. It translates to CASSQVLTSGRGEQFF.

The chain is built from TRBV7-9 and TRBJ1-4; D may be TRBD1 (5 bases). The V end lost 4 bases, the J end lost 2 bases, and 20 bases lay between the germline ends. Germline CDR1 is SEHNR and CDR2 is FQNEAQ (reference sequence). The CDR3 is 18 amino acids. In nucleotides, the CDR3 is TGTGCCAGCAGCTCTGCACCGGGACGGCGGTCGACTAATGAAAAACTGTTTTTT. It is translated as CASSSAPGRRSTNEKLFF. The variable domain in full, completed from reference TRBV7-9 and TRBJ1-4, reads DTGVSQNPRHKITKRGQNVTFRCDPISEHNRLYWYRQTLGQGPEFLTYFQNEAQLEKSRLLSDRFSAERPKGSFSTLEIQRTEQGDSAMYLCASSSAPGRRSTNEKLFFGSGTQLSVL.

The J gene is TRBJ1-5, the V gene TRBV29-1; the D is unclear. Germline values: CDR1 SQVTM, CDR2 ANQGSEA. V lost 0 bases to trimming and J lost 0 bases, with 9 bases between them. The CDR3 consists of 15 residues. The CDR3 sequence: CSVEERAYSNQPQHF. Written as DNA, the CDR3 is TGCAGCGTTGAAGAAAGGGCTTATAGCAATCAGCCCCAGCATTTT.

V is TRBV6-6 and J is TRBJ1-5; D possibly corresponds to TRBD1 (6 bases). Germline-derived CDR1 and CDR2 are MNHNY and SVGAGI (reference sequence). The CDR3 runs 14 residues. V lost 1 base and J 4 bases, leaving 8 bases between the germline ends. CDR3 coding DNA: TGTGCCAGCAGTTACTTAGGGGGAAATCAGCCCCAGCATTTT. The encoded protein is CASSYLGGNQPQHF.

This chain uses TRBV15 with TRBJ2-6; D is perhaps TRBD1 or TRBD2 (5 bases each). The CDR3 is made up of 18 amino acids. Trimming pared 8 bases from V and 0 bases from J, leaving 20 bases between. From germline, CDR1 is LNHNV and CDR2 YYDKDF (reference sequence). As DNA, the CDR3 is TGTGCCACCCGACGGTTGGGGGAGAGCCACTCTGGGGCCAACGTCCTGACTTTC. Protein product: CATRRLGESHSGANVLTF.

The CDR3 DNA follows: TGTGCCAGCTCACCACTTCCGGGACCTAGAAATGAGCAGTTCTTC. It translates to CASSPLPGPRNEQFF. The chain links TRBV18 to TRBJ2-1; D may match TRBD1 or TRBD2 (5 bases each). This CDR3 has 15 amino acids. Germline V gene lookup returns CDR1 KGHSH and CDR2 LQKENI. Trimming cost V 1 base and J 7 bases, with 14 bases left between them.

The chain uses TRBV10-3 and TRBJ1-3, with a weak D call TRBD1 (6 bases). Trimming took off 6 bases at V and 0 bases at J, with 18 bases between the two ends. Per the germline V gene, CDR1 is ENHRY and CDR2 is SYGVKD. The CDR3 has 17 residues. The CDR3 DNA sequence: TGTGCCATCAGCAGACAGGTTCCATCCTTCTCTGGAAACACCATATATTTT. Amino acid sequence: CAISRQVPSFSGNTIYF.

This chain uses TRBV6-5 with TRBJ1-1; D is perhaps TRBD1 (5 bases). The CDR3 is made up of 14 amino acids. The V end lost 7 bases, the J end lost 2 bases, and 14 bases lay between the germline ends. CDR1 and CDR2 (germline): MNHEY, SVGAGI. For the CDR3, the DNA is TGTGCCAGCAACACACGACAGCGAAACACTGAAGCTTTCTTT. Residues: CASNTRQRNTEAFF.

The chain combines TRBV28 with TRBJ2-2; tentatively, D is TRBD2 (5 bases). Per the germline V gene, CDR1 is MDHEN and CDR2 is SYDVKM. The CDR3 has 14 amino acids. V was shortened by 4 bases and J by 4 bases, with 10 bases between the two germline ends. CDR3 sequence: CASSSGLGTGELFF. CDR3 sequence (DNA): TGTGCCAGCAGTTCGGGGTTGGGCACCGGGGAGCTGTTTTTT.

CDR3 in DNA: TGCGCCAGCAGCCTTCCGGATGGAGGCTACACCTTC. This translates into CASSLPDGGYTF. This sequence joins TRBV5-1 and TRBJ1-2; D remains unclear. The CDR3 sequence is 12 residues long. Trimming shortened V by 4 bases and J by 8 bases, and 12 bases separated the two germline ends. Per the germline V gene, CDR1 is SGHRS and CDR2 is YFSETQ. Complete variable domain (other parts from reference TRBV5-1 and TRBJ1-2): KAGVTQTPRYLIKTRGQQVTLSCSPISGHRSVSWYQQTPGQGLQFLFEYFSETQRNKGNFPGRFSGRQFSNSRSEMNVSTLELGDSALYLCASSLPDGGYTFGSGTRLTVV.

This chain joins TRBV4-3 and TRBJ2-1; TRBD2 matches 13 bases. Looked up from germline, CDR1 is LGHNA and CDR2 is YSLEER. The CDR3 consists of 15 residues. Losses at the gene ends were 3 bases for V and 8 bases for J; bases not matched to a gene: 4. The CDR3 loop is CASSHGLAGVYEQFF. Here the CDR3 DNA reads TGCGCCAGCAGCCATGGACTAGCGGGAGTCTATGAGCAGTTCTTC.

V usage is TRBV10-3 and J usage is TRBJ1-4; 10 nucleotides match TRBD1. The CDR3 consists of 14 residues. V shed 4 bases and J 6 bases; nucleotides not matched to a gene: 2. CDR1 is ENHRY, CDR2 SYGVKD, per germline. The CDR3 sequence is CAISVGQGDEKLFF. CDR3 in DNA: TGTGCCATCAGTGTAGGACAGGGGGATGAAAAACTGTTTTTT.

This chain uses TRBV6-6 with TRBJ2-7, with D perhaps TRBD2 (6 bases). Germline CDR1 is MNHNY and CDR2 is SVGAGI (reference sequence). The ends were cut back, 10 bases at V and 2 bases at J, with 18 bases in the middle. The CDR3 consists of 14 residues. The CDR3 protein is CAISSRDLTYEQYF. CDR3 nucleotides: TGTGCCATCAGCAGCCGGGACTTGACCTACGAGCAGTACTTC.

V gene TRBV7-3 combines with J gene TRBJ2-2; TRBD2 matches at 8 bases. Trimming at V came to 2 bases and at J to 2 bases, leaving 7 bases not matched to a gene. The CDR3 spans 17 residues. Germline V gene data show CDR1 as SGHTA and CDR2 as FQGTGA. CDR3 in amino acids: CASSLVPRTSNTGELFF. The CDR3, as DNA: TGTGCCAGCAGCTTAGTTCCTCGGACTAGCAACACCGGGGAGCTGTTTTTT.

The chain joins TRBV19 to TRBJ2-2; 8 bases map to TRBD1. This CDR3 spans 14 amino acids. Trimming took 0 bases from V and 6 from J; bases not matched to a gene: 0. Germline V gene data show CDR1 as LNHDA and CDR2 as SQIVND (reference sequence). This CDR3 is CASSIDRGPGELFF. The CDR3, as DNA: TGTGCCAGTAGTATAGACAGGGGGCCCGGGGAGCTGTTTTTT.

The CDR3 coding sequence is TGTGCCAGCAGTTACGGGGGGTCAAACTATGGCTACACCTTC. Translating gives CASSYGGSNYGYTF. The chain couples TRBV6-5 to TRBJ1-2; D is possibly TRBD1 (5 bases). CDR3 size: 14 residues. V was pared by 2 bases and J by 2 bases, with 9 bases between. The germline V gene encodes CDR1 MNHEY and CDR2 SVGAGI.

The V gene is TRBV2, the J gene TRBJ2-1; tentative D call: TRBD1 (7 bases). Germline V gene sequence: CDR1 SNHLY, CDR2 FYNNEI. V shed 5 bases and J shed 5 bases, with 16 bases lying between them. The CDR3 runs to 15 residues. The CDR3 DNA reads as TGTGCCAGCAGTACTTTCGGCAGGGGGGACAATGAGCAGTTCTTC. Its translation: CASSTFGRGDNEQFF.

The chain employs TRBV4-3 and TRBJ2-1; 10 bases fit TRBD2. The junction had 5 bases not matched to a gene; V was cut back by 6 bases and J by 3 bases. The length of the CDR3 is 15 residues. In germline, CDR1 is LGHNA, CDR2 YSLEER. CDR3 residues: CASSLGLADYNEQFF. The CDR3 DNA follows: TGCGCCAGCAGTCTCGGACTAGCGGACTACAATGAGCAGTTCTTC.

The CDR3 here is CASRPGGANNQPQHF. The CDR3 coding sequence is TGTGCCAGCAGGCCGGGGGGGGCTAACAATCAGCCCCAGCATTTT. The chain carries TRBV6-6 and TRBJ1-5; tentatively, D is TRBD1 (6 bases). The CDR3 totals 15 residues. Germline loops: CDR1 MNHNY, CDR2 SVGAGI (reference sequence). The ends were cut back, 6 bases at V and 3 bases at J, with 15 bases in the middle.